This TCR beta chain was recovered during a study of blood T cell repertoires in COVID-19. The germline V and J ends were trimmed by 1 base and 3 bases, with 25 bases remaining between them. Germline assignment: CDR1 LGHDT and CDR2 YNNKEL (reference sequence). This CDR3 has 19 amino acids. Data came from immunoSEQ multiplex PCR; TCRdb stores just in-frame clones and leaves some out. The repertoire consists of fewer than 300,000 clones, with over 75% occurring once and the leading ten covering around 7.8%. This chain joins TRBV3-1 (or the pseudogene TRBV3-2) and TRBJ2-7, with a possible D match to TRBD2 (5 bases). The TCR was taken from a human donor in a cohort sampled during active COVID-19. Sample: peripheral blood. The CDR3 spells CASSQAPSYGAGRIYEQYF. The CDR3 DNA reads as TGTGCCAGCAGCCAAGCTCCGAGTTATGGTGCGGGCCGGATCTACGAGCAGTACTTC.